The 31 T cell receptor beta chains listed next were all sequenced from one sample in a study of T cell responses to AZD1222 COVID-19 vaccine. Data came from immunoSEQ multiplex PCR; TCRdb stores just in-frame clones and leaves some out. Among about 140,000 clones listed, roughly 89% were seen once. The input for sequencing was peripheral blood, taken on day 0 of AZD1222 vaccination. The receptors shown here come from an adult in good health.

In this sample, this clone is large. The V and J genes are TRBV18 and TRBJ2-7; D possibly corresponds to TRBD2 (6 bases). The CDR3 length is 17 residues. Germline V CDR1 and CDR2: KGHSH, LQKENI. Trimming took 6 bases from V and 3 from J, leaving 24 bases between them. The CDR3 is CASSPGERARTGYEQYF. The DNA of the CDR3 is TGTGCCAGCTCGCCAGGCGAGCGGGCCAGAACTGGCTACGAGCAGTACTTC.

The chain uses TRBV3-1 (or the pseudogene TRBV3-2) and TRBJ2-2, with 14 positions matching TRBD2. Germline V lookup: CDR1 LGHDT, CDR2 YNNKEL (reference sequence). The CDR3 has 18 amino acids. V gave up 4 bases and J gave up 4 bases; unmatched junction bases: 8. CDR3 region: CASSRLTSGGAGTGELFF. The CDR3 bases are TGTGCCAGCAGCCGATTGACTAGCGGGGGGGCCGGCACCGGGGAGCTGTTTTTT.

This CDR3 reads CASSFGASAIQETQYF. Written as DNA, the CDR3 is TGTGCCAGCAGTTTTGGGGCTAGCGCAATACAAGAGACCCAGTACTTC. The V call is TRBV28, the J call TRBJ2-5; D possibly corresponds to TRBD2 (6 bases). The V end lost 3 bases, the J end lost 2 bases, and 16 bases lay between the germline ends. The CDR3 runs 16 residues. CDR1 is MDHEN and CDR2 is SYDVKM in the germline V gene.

The gene calls are TRBV3-1 (or the pseudogene TRBV3-2) and TRBJ1-4; D gene uncertain. The V end lost 3 bases, the J end lost 0 bases, and 11 bases lay between the germline ends. The CDR3 loop spans 16 amino acids. CDR1 and CDR2 from the germline V gene are LGHDT and YNNKEL (reference sequence). As DNA, the CDR3 is TGTGCCAGCAGCCACCGTGGACTTGCAACTAATGAAAAACTGTTTTTT. This gives the protein CASSHRGLATNEKLFF.

This chain uses TRBV10-1 with TRBJ2-2, with TRBD1 identical over 7 bases. The V segment lost 5 bases and the J segment 4 bases; nucleotides outside the gene matches: 10. Per the germline V gene, CDR1 is WNHNN and CDR2 is SYGVQD (reference sequence). This CDR3 comprises 16 residues. The CDR3 DNA reads as TGCGCCAGCAGTCAGGCGACCTGGACAGGCACCGGGGAGCTGTTTTTT. Encoded protein: CASSQATWTGTGELFF.

This chain uses TRBV7-9 with TRBJ1-5; maybe TRBD1 (6 bases). The germline V and J ends were trimmed by 1 base and 3 bases, with 16 bases remaining between them. CDR3 size: 17 residues. Germline CDR1 reads SEHNR; CDR2 reads FQNEAQ (reference sequence). The CDR3 region has the DNA TGTGCCAGCAGCTTAGATGATCGACAGGCGTACAATCAGCCCCAGCATTTT. It encodes CASSLDDRQAYNQPQHF.

The J gene is TRBJ1-4, the V gene TRBV2, with 7 bases that match TRBD1. CDR1 is SNHLY and CDR2 is FYNNEI in the germline V gene. The CDR3 is 16 amino acids. V lost 4 bases and J lost 6; bases outside the gene matches: 11. CDR3 loop: CASSGTGDPGYEKLFF. The CDR3 DNA reads TGTGCCAGCAGTGGGACAGGCGACCCAGGTTATGAAAAACTGTTTTTT.

V and J are TRBV7-2 and TRBJ2-7; TRBD1 aligns across 12 bases. V lost 5 bases to trimming and J lost 6 bases; unmatched junction nucleotides: 5. Looked up from germline, CDR1 is SGHTA and CDR2 is FQGNSA. This CDR3 spans 14 amino acids. CDR3 nucleotide sequence: TGTGCCAGCAGCGGGGACAGGGGGCGTGTCGAGCAGTACTTC. This gives the protein CASSGDRGRVEQYF. Based on the CDR3 plus reference TRBV7-2 and TRBJ2-7, the full variable domain is GAGVSQSPSNKVTEKGKDVELRCDPISGHTALYWYRQSLGQGLEFLIYFQGNSAPDKSGLPSDRFSAERTGGSVSTLTIQRTQQEDSAVYLCASSGDRGRVEQYFGPGTRLTVT.

This chain joins TRBV27 and TRBJ2-2, with 9 bases aligning to TRBD2. The V gene end was trimmed by 3 bases and the J gene end by 5 bases; junction bases not matched to a gene: 7. CDR3 length: 16 residues. The germline gives CDR1 MNHEY, CDR2 SMNVEV (reference sequence). For the CDR3, the DNA is TGTGCCAGCAGTTTCATTTGGCGGGGGGGTACCGGGGAGCTGTTTTTT. Amino acid sequence: CASSFIWRGGTGELFF.

This sequence joins TRBV28 and TRBJ1-2; D ambiguous. Trimming stripped 6 bases from V and 4 bases from J, with 12 bases between. This CDR3 region has 13 residues. Germline-derived CDR1 and CDR2 are MDHEN and SYDVKM. CDR3 sequence: CASSPASGYGYTF. CDR3 sequence (DNA): TGTGCCAGCAGCCCAGCCTCCGGCTATGGCTACACCTTC.

CDR3 coding DNA: TGCAGCGTTGATAGGGCGGCCAGCCGGGACTATGGCTACACCTTC. Residues: CSVDRAASRDYGYTF. The rearrangement joins TRBV29-1 to TRBJ1-2; no reliable D call. CDR1 is SQVTM, CDR2 ANQGSEA, per germline. Trimming stripped 3 bases from V and 3 bases from J, with 17 bases between. CDR3 length equals 15 residues.

The chain combines TRBV10-1 with TRBJ1-1, with 7 nucleotides matching TRBD1. This CDR3 is built from 16 residues. Germline trimming cut 4 bases from V and 2 bases from J; bases unmatched to any gene: 10. Looked up from germline, CDR1 is WNHNN and CDR2 is SYGVQD (reference sequence). This chain's CDR3 is CASSGTGVMSNTEAFF. The DNA of the CDR3 is TGCGCCAGCAGTGGAACAGGGGTTATGAGTAACACTGAAGCTTTCTTT.

The chain combines TRBV14 with TRBJ2-7; tentative D call: TRBD2 (6 bases). The germline V gene has CDR1 SGHDN and CDR2 FVKESK. The CDR3 contains 16 residues. V was pared by 0 bases and J by 0 bases, with 12 bases between. CDR3 sequence reads: CASSQESVGLSYEQYF. In DNA form, the CDR3 reads TGTGCCAGCAGCCAAGAATCGGTGGGACTCTCCTACGAGCAGTACTTC.

The chain recombines TRBV5-1 with TRBJ1-2; the match to TRBD1 covers 11 bases. V shed 4 bases and J 1 base; nucleotides not matched to a gene: 3. Germline CDR1 and CDR2: SGHRS and YFSETQ. This CDR3 is 15 amino acids long. CDR3 in amino acids: CASSPGTGGNYGYTF. The CDR3 DNA sequence: TGCGCCAGCAGCCCCGGGACAGGGGGTAACTATGGCTACACCTTC. The full variable domain, its missing parts supplied by reference TRBV5-1 and TRBJ1-2, is KAGVTQTPRYLIKTRGQQVTLSCSPISGHRSVSWYQQTPGQGLQFLFEYFSETQRNKGNFPGRFSGRQFSNSRSEMNVSTLELGDSALYLCASSPGTGGNYGYTFGSGTRLTVV.

This sequence joins TRBV24-1 and TRBJ2-3; D call uncertain. This CDR3 contains 14 residues. Trimming removed 3 bases at V and 6 bases at J, with 12 bases between. From germline, CDR1 is KGHDR and CDR2 SFDVKD. The CDR3 sequence is CATSDPRSSDTQYF. CDR3 bases: TGTGCCACCAGTGATCCCCGGTCGTCCGATACGCAGTATTTT.

The chain links TRBV6-5 to TRBJ2-7, with TRBD2 matching 7 bases. This CDR3 is 15 amino acids long. Germline lookup yields CDR1 MNHEY and CDR2 SVGAGI. With 7 bases clipped from V and 1 base from J, the junction kept 10 bases outside the gene matches. The CDR3 coding sequence is TGTGCCAGCAAGTTTCTAGCGGAGGGGTCCTACGAGCAGTACTTC. As protein: CASKFLAEGSYEQYF.

The V and J genes are TRBV6-5 and TRBJ1-2; 8 bases align to TRBD1. The ends lost 6 bases at V and 2 bases at J; junction bases unmatched: 5. This CDR3 comprises 14 residues. Looked up from germline, CDR1 is MNHEY and CDR2 is SVGAGI. The CDR3 nucleotides are TGTGCCAGCAGCGACAGGGGTATGAACTATGGCTACACCTTC. It encodes CASSDRGMNYGYTF.

This clone was seen once. The chain recombines TRBV5-1 with TRBJ2-7; either TRBD1 or TRBD2 may supply D (6 bases each). The CDR3 is made up of 15 amino acids. Between the trimmed V and J ends, which lost 1 base and 0 bases, there was a span of 11 bases. Looked up from germline, CDR1 is SGHRS and CDR2 is YFSETQ. CDR3 protein: CASSLIRGPSYEQYF. The CDR3 bases are TGCGCCAGCAGCTTGATCCGGGGGCCCTCCTACGAGCAGTACTTC.

CDR3 nucleotides: TGTGCTAGTGGTTTGGTACTACCTCCGGGGCAGAAGAACACTGAAGCTTTCTTT. It specifies CASGLVLPPGQKNTEAFF. The chain couples TRBV12-5 to TRBJ1-1, with a possible D match to TRBD1 (5 bases). V lost 0 bases and J 1 base, leaving 18 bases between the germline ends. This CDR3 is 18 amino acids long. The germline gives CDR1 LGHNT, CDR2 FRNRAP.

The chain recombines TRBV28 with TRBJ2-1; D is undetermined. CDR1 is MDHEN, CDR2 SYDVKM, per germline. The V gene lost 2 bases and the J gene lost 0 bases, with 14 bases spanning the gap. This CDR3 comprises 17 residues. The CDR3 DNA reads TGTGCCAGCAGTTTAGCCATTTCGACCCTCTCCTACAATGAGCAGTTCTTC. This translates into CASSLAISTLSYNEQFF. The full variable domain, rest sourced from reference TRBV28 and TRBJ2-1, is DVKVTQSSRYLVKRTGEKVFLECVQDMDHENMFWYRQDPGLGLRLIYFSYDVKMKEKGDIPEGYSVSREKKERFSLILESASTNQTSMYLCASSLAISTLSYNEQFFGPGTRLTVL.

The J gene is TRBJ1-3, the V gene TRBV19; no clear D. Between the trimmed V and J ends, which lost 7 bases and 3 bases, there was a span of 7 bases. This CDR3 region has 12 residues. Looked up from germline, CDR1 is LNHDA and CDR2 is SQIVND (reference sequence). CDR3 residues: CASTKGGNTIYF. CDR3 bases: TGTGCCAGTACGAAGGGTGGAAACACCATATATTTT.

The chain combines TRBV28 with TRBJ1-5; 7 nucleotides match TRBD1. CDR1 and CDR2 from the germline V gene are MDHEN and SYDVKM. V lost 5 bases and J lost 9; bases outside the gene matches: 7. CDR3 length: 13 amino acids. CDR3 nucleotide sequence: TGTGCCAGCAGTGGGCCACAGGGGTTGCCCCAGCATTTT. This sequence encodes CASSGPQGLPQHF.

CDR3 sequence reads: CATKDSLGEAFF. The CDR3 DNA is TGTGCCACCAAGGACAGTCTTGGGGAGGCTTTCTTT. The rearrangement joins TRBV24-1 to TRBJ1-1; TRBD1 might be the D (6 bases). Germline lookup yields CDR1 KGHDR and CDR2 SFDVKD. V lost 8 bases, J lost 11 bases, and 17 bases lay in between. CDR3 length: 12 residues.

This chain joins TRBV24-1 and TRBJ2-2, with 12 bases aligning to TRBD1. This CDR3 is 17 amino acids long. Germline lookup yields CDR1 KGHDR and CDR2 SFDVKD. V was pared by 0 bases and J by 6 bases, with 4 bases of the junction left unmatched. CDR3 DNA: TGTGCCACCAGTGATTTGCCGGGACAGGGGGCGGCCGGGGAGCTGTTTTTT. Translating gives CATSDLPGQGAAGELFF.

J is TRBJ2-7 and V is TRBV25-1, with no clear D. Per germline, CDR1 MGHDK and CDR2 SYGVNS. This CDR3 comprises 14 residues. V was cut by 6 bases and J by 4 bases, with 16 bases left in between. This CDR3 is CASSHSVAYYEQYF. CDR3 nucleotide sequence: TGTGCCAGCAGCCACAGCGTGGCGTATTACGAGCAGTACTTC.

The rearrangement links TRBV10-3 to TRBJ1-5, with D possibly matching TRBD1 (6 bases). The CDR3 extends over 13 amino acids. In germline, CDR1 is ENHRY, CDR2 SYGVKD. V was cut by 6 bases and J by 5 bases, with 11 bases left in between. The CDR3 coding sequence is TGTGCCATCAGGGGGGCTGGGGATCAGCCCCAGCATTTT. Its translation is CAIRGAGDQPQHF.

The rearrangement links TRBV4-1 to TRBJ2-5; D unclear. The germline V and J ends were trimmed by 0 bases and 2 bases, with 13 bases remaining between them. Looked up from germline, CDR1 is MGHRA and CDR2 is YSYEKL. The CDR3 length is 16 residues. CDR3 DNA sequence: TGCGCCAGCAGCCAAGAAATCGTCAAGTGGCAAGAGACCCAGTACTTC. Protein product: CASSQEIVKWQETQYF.

This rearrangement joins TRBV5-8 to TRBJ1-2; TRBD1 is a possible D gene (5 bases). Trimming pared 4 bases from V and 4 bases from J, leaving 17 bases between. The CDR3 has 15 residues. CDR1 is SGHTS, CDR2 YDEGEE, per germline. CDR3 nucleotides: TGTGCCAGCAGCCCCCGGGGGGGTCAAGTCTATGGCTACACCTTC. It is translated as CASSPRGGQVYGYTF.

The sample holds a few counts of this clone. This chain joins TRBV6-5 and TRBJ1-4, with 8 bases lining up with TRBD1. With V trimmed by 4 bases and J by 10 bases, 8 bases remained unmatched. Germline CDR1 MNHEY, CDR2 SVGAGI. The CDR3 spans 14 residues. CDR3: CASSSGQGIGKLFF. CDR3 sequence (DNA): TGTGCCAGCAGTTCAGGACAGGGAATAGGAAAACTGTTTTTT.

J is TRBJ2-7 and V is TRBV7-9, with 7 bases identical to TRBD1. Germline V gives CDR1 SEHNR, CDR2 FQNEAQ (reference sequence). This CDR3 has 14 residues. V trimming: 5 bases; J trimming: 6 bases; junction bases outside the gene matches: 10. In nucleotides, the CDR3 is TGTGCCAGCAGCCCCCGACAGGGTAGAAGCGAGCAGTACTTC. This translates into CASSPRQGRSEQYF.

The chain recombines TRBV3-1 (or the pseudogene TRBV3-2) with TRBJ1-1; the D is unclear. Germline CDR1 reads LGHDT; CDR2 reads YNNKEL (reference sequence). The CDR3 is 15 amino acids. The ends were cut back, 5 bases at V and 2 bases at J, with 15 bases in the middle. CDR3 sequence: CASSGGGVLNTEAFF. The CDR3 DNA is TGTGCCAGCAGCGGCGGTGGGGTTTTAAACACTGAAGCTTTCTTT.